The 6 T cell receptor beta chains below come from one sample, sequenced in a study of read filtering for tumor transcriptome and immune sequencing (dated by TCRdb to 2020 to 2022). The run used an Illumina HiSeq 4000. Starting from 400 ng RNA, TCR libraries were constructed with the Immunoverse kit using molecular barcoded adaptors that cover the alpha/delta and beta/gamma chains. The public sequencing data were trimmed at Q25 with fastp and processed into clonotypes with MiXCR by TCRdb, which kept only in-frame beta chains. Each CDR3 protein gets just one entry, which takes the most common genes and DNA from the rows behind it. The sample profile shows 75,000 to 95,000 distinct CDR3 sequences; roughly 21% of them were found once. The ten largest account for about an eighth of the sample. Sequencing was done on a sample of a population of CD138-negative cells sorted from bone marrow. Sample cell subset or site, as interpreted from the label and publication: bone marrow mononuclear cells depleted of CD138+ plasma/myeloma cells by negative magnetic selection. These receptor sequences come from a donor aged 40 or older with multiple myeloma.

In the case of this clonotype: A read error is the likely source, as a far larger clone sits one nucleotide away. The chain recombines TRBV6-6 with TRBJ1-4, with D unresolved. Germline-derived CDR1 and CDR2 are MNHNY and SVGAGI (reference sequence). Between the trimmed V and J ends, which lost 2 bases and 16 bases, there was a span of 23 bases. This CDR3 region has 15 residues. CDR3 protein: CASSYVTTRGDTQFF. The CDR3 DNA sequence: TGTGCCAGCAGTTACGTGACTACAAGAGGAGATACGCAGTTTTTT.

The chain employs TRBV28 and TRBJ2-2, with D uncertain. Trimming shortened V by 6 bases and J by 5 bases, and 7 bases separated the two germline ends. The germline gives CDR1 MDHEN, CDR2 SYDVKM. The CDR3 sequence is 12 residues long. CDR3 in amino acids: CASSVQTGELFF. CDR3 nucleotide sequence: TGTGCCAGCAGCGTACAGACCGGGGAGCTGTTTTTT.

This clonotype has a count of ten or more. J is TRBJ2-7 and V is TRBV6-6; 9 nucleotides align to TRBD1. V gave up 5 bases and J gave up 7 bases; unmatched junction bases: 3. This CDR3 comprises 12 residues. Germline V gene data show CDR1 as MNHNY and CDR2 as SVGAGI (reference sequence). CDR3 in DNA: TGTGCCAGCAGTCAGACAGGGGGTGAGCAGTACTTC. Encoded protein: CASSQTGGEQYF.

This clonotype was seen at least ten times. The V gene is TRBV12-3 or TRBV12-4, the J gene TRBJ1-6; the D gene is possibly TRBD1 (6 bases). The ends were cut back, 3 bases at V and 7 bases at J, with 7 bases in the middle. The CDR3 covers 13 residues. DNA for the CDR3: TGTGCCAGCAGTTTTCAGGGGAATTCACCCCTCCACTTT. It codes for CASSFQGNSPLHF.

This clonotype has ten or more counts. This chain connects TRBV28 to TRBJ1-5; 10 bases align to TRBD1. The J segment lost 0 bases and the V segment lost 3 bases, leaving 8 bases of the junction unmatched. The germline V gene encodes CDR1 MDHEN and CDR2 SYDVKM. The CDR3 has 18 amino acids. CDR3: CASSFGTGAIFSNQPQHF. CDR3 nucleotide sequence: TGTGCCAGCAGTTTTGGGACAGGGGCAATTTTTAGCAATCAGCCCCAGCATTTT.

This clonotype was observed many times. The chain employs TRBV5-1 and TRBJ2-5; 7 bases are a match to TRBD2. Germline V lookup: CDR1 SGHRS, CDR2 YFSETQ. The CDR3 sequence is 15 residues long. With V trimmed by 1 base and J by 5 bases, 8 bases remained unmatched. This CDR3 reads CASSLTAGLRETQYF. CDR3 in DNA: TGCGCCAGCAGCTTGACAGCGGGGTTGAGGGAGACCCAGTACTTC.